This T cell receptor (beta chain) was captured by sequencing in a study of shared clonotypes between healthy human individuals (dated by TCRdb to the early 2020s). At the level of the whole study: The cohort comprised a couple of women and a few men aged 18 to 49 years. Per donor, three plates each were used for CD4 naive and CD4 memory, two for CD8 naive, and one for CD8 memory. Blood TCR repertoires of about 5 healthy adults were deeply sequenced to estimate repertoire size and the extent of clonotype sharing between individuals. Different laboratories and diverse techniques were used to prepare libraries and sequence TCR repertoires, to increase sequencing depth and limit assay-specific biases. Leukapheresis yielded between about 0.85 and 10 billion PBMCs per donor. Broad study findings and their caveats: Even with the large sequencing depth, rarefaction of the sorted-subset datasets indicated that sequencing was incomplete. The genetic and exposure-history diversity represented was limited by the small number of donors. Pairwise subsampling indicated that sequencing depth was expected to affect the degree of clonotype sharing among donors. Sampling was restricted to blood, and TCR repertoires in tissues likely differ from the TCR repertoires found in blood. Clonotypes shared by all four sorted-subset donors showed higher generation probabilities than non-shared clonotypes. Naive subsets generally had larger estimated clonotype richness than memory subsets. Across a handful of donors, about 5% of naive CD4, 3% to 4% of naive CD8, under 2.5% of memory CD4, and approximately 0.42% of memory CD8 clonotypes were shared.

This clone showed up just once. Its antigen has not been determined. No much larger clonotype is one base removed from it; base qualities were not supplied. Using the deep immunoSEQ assay, multiplex PCR amplified TCR CDR3 regions from genomic DNA. Genomic DNA extracted from each cell subset was distributed evenly over all wells of several immunoSEQ 96-well plates, and each plate served as one replicate. Each replicate PCR for sorted subsets received approximately 220 ng genomic DNA, equal to roughly 29,000 T cell genomes. The purified libraries were quantified using a Qubit 3.0 fluorometer, sized with a Bioanalyzer 2100, and then quantified again using the KAPA Library Quantification kit. Every immunoSEQ 96-well plate was sequenced on a separate single-read 150-cycle Illumina NextSeq 550 flow cell. On the study's bioinformatics: Because the immunoSEQ output included only junctional sequences and no quality scores, the filtering could not be the same as the filtering used for full-length reads. Sequences were annotated with PyIR, a Python wrapper for IgBLAST v1.9, and V/J genes and CDR3 were assigned using IMGT germline references. Reads were filtered out if the reads had weak V/J assignments (E-value above 1e-6), no CDR3, stop codons, out-of-frame junctions, or ambiguous translated residues. V3J clonotypes were defined by identical inferred V gene, J gene, and CDR3 amino acid sequence. To compute the percentage overlap between repertoires, the number of shared unique clonotypes was divided by the size of the smaller repertoire. RTK rarefaction, the Chao1 estimator, and Recon v2.1 estimates of unobserved clonotypes were used to assess repertoire richness. For all TCRbeta clonotypes obtained by the gDNA method from a handful of donors, generation probabilities were computed with OLGA. Imported from immuneACCESS, the table was reduced by TCRdb to in-frame sequences with V and J called. These copies leave out some clones; in studies compared against another copy, an unresolved V gene accounts for under half, and the cause of the remainder is not known. V and J calls and clone size follow that table, whereas D and trimming were derived from the DNA. The sample contains millions of clones, 85% to 95% of them found a single time. The biggest ten clones account for 1.5% to 2% of the sample.

CD8 naive samples consisted of CD45RO-negative cells that were positively selected for CCR7, yielding a CD45RA+CCR7+ population without TemRA cells. Donors were healthy HIV-negative adults with no recently reported acute infections or vaccinations. Only Caucasian adults living in Nashville, Tennessee, USA were represented among the donors. Blood was collected by leukapheresis, and PBMCs were isolated by Ficoll-Histopaque density gradient centrifugation and then cryopreserved in liquid nitrogen vapor phase. Purity and quantity of every magnetically sorted T cell population were checked by analytical flow cytometry. Genomic DNA was isolated from each sorted fraction and quantified by UV absorbance on a Nanodrop 2000c. Cut back by 4 bases and 0 bases, the V and J ends lie 10 bases apart. As encoded in the germline V gene (reference sequence), CDR1 is MNHEY while CDR2 is SMNVEV. From its cysteine to its phenylalanine, the CDR3 spans 14 amino acids. The kept DNA is CDR3 alone, 42 bases in frame from the first base.

Recombination connected TRBV27 to TRBJ2-7, with a weak D call of TRBD1 (5 bases match). Source material: naive CD8+ T cells from PBMCs. This sample's cell subset or site label indicates: CD45RA+CCR7+. The receptor was derived from a young man in good health. Some clones in this sample may be carry-over from other donors' samples. The nucleotides are TGTGCCAGCAGTTCTATAGGGGACTCCTACGAGCAGTACTTC. It encodes CASSSIGDSYEQYF.